The T cell receptor beta chain described here comes from a study of blood T cell repertoires in COVID-19. Study summary: Italy, Spain and the United States were the sources of the convalescent and acute COVID-19 samples. PBMCs, B-cell-depleted T cells, or T cells provided the cDNA or gDNA that made up the material.

With V trimmed by 1 base and J by 4 bases, 5 bases remained unmatched. This CDR3 has 15 amino acids. The germline CDR1 and CDR2 sequences are LGHDT and YNNKEL (reference sequence). In the original workflow: Estimation of nucleated cell counts relied on the amplification of reference gene primers. Generated by immunoSEQ multiplex PCR, the TCRdb table keeps only in-frame clones and is missing some. D and trimming were read from the DNA, whereas the V and J calls and clone size are those reported in that table. The table records tens of thousands of clones, under 85% of them present only once. Sequencing was done on a sample of peripheral blood. The receptor's source is a human donor in a cohort sampled during active COVID-19. The chain couples TRBV3-1 (or the pseudogene TRBV3-2) to TRBJ2-7; 9 positions agree with TRBD1. The CDR3 DNA sequence: TGTGCCAGCAGCCAAGCTGGACAGGGGTTGTACGAGCAGTACTTC. As protein: CASSQAGQGLYEQYF.